The clone carrying this T cell receptor beta chain has a handful of counts. What it recognizes is unknown. The source of the sample is a study of T-cell reconstitution after alpha-beta-depleted transplantation in children. Whole-study findings and limits: Several hundred expanded graft clones reportedly supplied alpha-beta T cells about two months after transplant.

Unique molecular identifiers were built into the TCRbeta library. TCRdb called the PCR reads again in MiXCR, with one record for every CDR3 protein. Of about 440,000 distinct CDR3 sequences in the sample, about 45% were seen once. V was clipped by 5 bases and J by 5 bases; unmatched bases: 5. The germline CDR1 and CDR2 sequences are DFQATT and SNEGSKA (reference sequence). The CDR3 has 13 residues. The chain links TRBV20-1 to TRBJ2-3; 9 nucleotides agree with TRBD2. Sequencing was performed on PBMCs, taken before TCRalphabeta/CD19-depleted stem cell transplant. This clonotype was sampled from a girl under 10 years old with aplastic anemia, due to receive a stem cell transplant. The CDR3 is CSAVSGSVDTQYF. CDR3 DNA sequence: TGCAGTGCTGTTAGCGGGAGTGTAGATACGCAGTATTTT.